The clone carrying this T cell receptor (beta chain) was picked up a small number of times. TCRdb called the reads again in MiXCR, with one record for every CDR3 protein. The sample includes nearly 450,000 distinct CDR3 sequences, approximately 31% seen only once; the top ten take roughly an eighth. This sample is drawn from a study of T cell repertoires in cytomegalovirus infection. The TCR sequence derives from a human donor in good health (CMV status not recorded). Some clones in this sample may be carry-over from other donors' samples. Sequencing used PBMCs.

CDR3 amino acids: CASSLAVGETYGYTF. For the CDR3, the DNA is TGTGCCAGCAGCTTAGCTGTCGGGGAAACCTATGGCTACACCTTC. J is TRBJ1-2 and V is TRBV7-8; D is ambiguous. Trimming removed 0 bases from V and 4 bases from J, with 12 bases in between. CDR3 length: 15 residues. Germline V CDR1 and CDR2: SGHVS, FQNEAQ.